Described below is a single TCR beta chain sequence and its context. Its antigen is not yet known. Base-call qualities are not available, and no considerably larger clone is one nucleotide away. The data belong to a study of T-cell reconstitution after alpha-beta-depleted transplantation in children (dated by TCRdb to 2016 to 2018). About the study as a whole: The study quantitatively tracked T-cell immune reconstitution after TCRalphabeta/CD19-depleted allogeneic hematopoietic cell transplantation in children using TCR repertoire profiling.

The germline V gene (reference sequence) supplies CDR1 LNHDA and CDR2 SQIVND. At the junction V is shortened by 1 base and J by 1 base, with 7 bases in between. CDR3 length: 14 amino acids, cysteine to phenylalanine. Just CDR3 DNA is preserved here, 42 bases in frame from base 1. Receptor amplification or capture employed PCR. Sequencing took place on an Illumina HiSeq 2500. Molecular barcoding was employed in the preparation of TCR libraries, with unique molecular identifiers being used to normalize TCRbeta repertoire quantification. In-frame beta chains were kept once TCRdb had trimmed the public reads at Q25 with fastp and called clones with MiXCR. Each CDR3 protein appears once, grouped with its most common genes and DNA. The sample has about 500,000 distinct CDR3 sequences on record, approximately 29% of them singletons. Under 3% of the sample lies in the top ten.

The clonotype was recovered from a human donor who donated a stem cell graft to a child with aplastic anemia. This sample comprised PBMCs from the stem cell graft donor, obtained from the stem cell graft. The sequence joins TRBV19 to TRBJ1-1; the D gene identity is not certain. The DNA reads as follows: TGTGCCAGTAGTATAGGATGGAGGAACACTGAAGCTTTCTTT. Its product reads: CASSIGWRNTEAFF.